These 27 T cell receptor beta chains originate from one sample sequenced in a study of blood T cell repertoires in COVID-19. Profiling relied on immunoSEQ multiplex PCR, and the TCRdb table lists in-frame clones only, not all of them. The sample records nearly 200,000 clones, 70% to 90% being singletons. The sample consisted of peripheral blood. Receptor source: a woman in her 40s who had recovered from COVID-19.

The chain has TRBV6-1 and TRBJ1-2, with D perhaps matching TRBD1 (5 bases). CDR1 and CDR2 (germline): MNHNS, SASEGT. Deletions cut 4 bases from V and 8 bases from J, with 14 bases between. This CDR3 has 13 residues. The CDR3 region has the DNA TGTGCCAGCAGTGGGGACTCCCTGCAGGGCTACACCTTC. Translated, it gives CASSGDSLQGYTF.

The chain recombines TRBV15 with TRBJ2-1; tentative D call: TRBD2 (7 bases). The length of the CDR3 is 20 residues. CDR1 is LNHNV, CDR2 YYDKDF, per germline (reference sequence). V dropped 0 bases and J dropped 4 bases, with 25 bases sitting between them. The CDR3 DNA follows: TGTGCCACCAGCAGAGATCGCGGGGAGGGGGGAGAAACACTTTACAATGAGCAGTTCTTC. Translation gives CATSRDRGEGGETLYNEQFF.

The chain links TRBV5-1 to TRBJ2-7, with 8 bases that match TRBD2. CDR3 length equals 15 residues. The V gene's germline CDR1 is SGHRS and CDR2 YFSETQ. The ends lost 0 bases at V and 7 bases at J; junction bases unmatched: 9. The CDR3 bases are TGCGCCAGCAGCTTGGATGGGACTAGAGGGGAGGAGCAGTACTTC. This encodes CASSLDGTRGEEQYF.

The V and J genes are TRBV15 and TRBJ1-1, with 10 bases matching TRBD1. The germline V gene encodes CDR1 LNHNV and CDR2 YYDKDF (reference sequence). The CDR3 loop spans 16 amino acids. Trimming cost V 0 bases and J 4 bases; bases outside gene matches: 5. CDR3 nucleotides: TGTGCCACCAGCAGAGAAGGGACAGGGGTCGGCACTGAAGCTTTCTTT. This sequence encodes CATSREGTGVGTEAFF.

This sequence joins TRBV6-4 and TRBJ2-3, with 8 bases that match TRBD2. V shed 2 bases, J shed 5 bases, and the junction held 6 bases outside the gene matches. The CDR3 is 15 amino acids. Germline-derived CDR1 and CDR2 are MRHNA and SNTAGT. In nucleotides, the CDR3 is TGTGCCAGCAGTGACGTAGCGGGACGCCAAGATACGCAGTATTTT. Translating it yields CASSDVAGRQDTQYF.

The chain's CDR3 is CASSLGGTDQLNYGYTF. The CDR3 DNA reads TGCGCCAGCAGCTTGGGCGGGACAGACCAGCTTAACTATGGCTACACCTTC. The chain carries TRBV5-1 and TRBJ1-2, with 7 bases that match TRBD1. The germline gives CDR1 SGHRS, CDR2 YFSETQ. The CDR3 is made up of 17 amino acids. J gave up 1 base and V 0 bases, and 9 bases lay outside the gene matches.

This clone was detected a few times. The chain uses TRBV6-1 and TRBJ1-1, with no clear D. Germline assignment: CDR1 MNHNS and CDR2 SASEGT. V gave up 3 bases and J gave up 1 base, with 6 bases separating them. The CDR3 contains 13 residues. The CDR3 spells CASSERANTEAFF. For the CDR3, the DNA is TGTGCCAGCAGTGAGCGTGCGAACACTGAAGCTTTCTTT.

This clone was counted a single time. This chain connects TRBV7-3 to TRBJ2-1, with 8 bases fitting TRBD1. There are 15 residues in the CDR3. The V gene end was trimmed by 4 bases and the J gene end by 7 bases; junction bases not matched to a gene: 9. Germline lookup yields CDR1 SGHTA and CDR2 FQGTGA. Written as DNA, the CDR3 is TGTGCCAGCAGCTCACGCTCCAGGGGGCTGAATGAGCAGTTCTTC. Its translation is CASSSRSRGLNEQFF.

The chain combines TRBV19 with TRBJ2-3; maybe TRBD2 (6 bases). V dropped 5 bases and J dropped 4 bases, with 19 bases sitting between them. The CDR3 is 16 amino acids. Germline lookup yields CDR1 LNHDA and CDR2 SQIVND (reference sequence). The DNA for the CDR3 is TGTGCCAGTAGTCGGGCGGGGTCCCCCGGCGCAGATACGCAGTATTTT. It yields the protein CASSRAGSPGADTQYF.

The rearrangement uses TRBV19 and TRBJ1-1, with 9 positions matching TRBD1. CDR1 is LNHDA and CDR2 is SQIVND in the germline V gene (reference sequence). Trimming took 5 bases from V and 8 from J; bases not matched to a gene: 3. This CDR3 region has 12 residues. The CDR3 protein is CASSSTGGEAFF. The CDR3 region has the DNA TGTGCCAGTAGTTCGACAGGGGGGGAAGCTTTCTTT.

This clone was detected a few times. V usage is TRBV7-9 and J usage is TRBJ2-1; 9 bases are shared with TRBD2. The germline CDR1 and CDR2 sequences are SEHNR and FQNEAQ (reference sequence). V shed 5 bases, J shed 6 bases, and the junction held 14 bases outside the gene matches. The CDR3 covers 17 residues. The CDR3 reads CASSPRLVAGASNEQFF. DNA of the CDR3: TGTGCCAGCAGCCCGCGGTTAGTAGCGGGAGCTTCCAATGAGCAGTTCTTC.

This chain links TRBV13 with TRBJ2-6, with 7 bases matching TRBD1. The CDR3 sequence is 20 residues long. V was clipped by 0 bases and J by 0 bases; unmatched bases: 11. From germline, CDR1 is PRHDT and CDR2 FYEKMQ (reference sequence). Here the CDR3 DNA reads TGTGCCAGCAGCTTAGGGAAAAACAGGGGTTTCGGCTCTGGGGCCAACGTCCTGACTTTC. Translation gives CASSLGKNRGFGSGANVLTF. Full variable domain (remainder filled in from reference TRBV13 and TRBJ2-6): AAGVIQSPRHLIKEKRETATLKCYPIPRHDTVYWYQQGPGQDPQFLISFYEKMQSDKGSIPDRFSAQQFSDYHSELNMSSLELGDSALYFCASSLGKNRGFGSGANVLTFGAGSRLTVL.

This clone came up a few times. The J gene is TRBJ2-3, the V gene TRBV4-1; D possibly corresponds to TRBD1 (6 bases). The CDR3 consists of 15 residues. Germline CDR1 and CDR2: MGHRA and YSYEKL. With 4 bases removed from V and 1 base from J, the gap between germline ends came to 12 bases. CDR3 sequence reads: CASSLRTEGTDTQYF. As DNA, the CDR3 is TGCGCCAGCAGCCTGCGGACAGAAGGCACAGATACGCAGTATTTT.

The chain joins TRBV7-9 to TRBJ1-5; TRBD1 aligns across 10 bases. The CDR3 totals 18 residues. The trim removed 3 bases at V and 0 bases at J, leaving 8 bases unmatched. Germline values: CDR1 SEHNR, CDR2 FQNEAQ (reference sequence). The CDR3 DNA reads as TGTGCCAGCAGCTTCCGCGGGACAGGGGAATATAGCAATCAGCCCCAGCATTTT. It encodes CASSFRGTGEYSNQPQHF.

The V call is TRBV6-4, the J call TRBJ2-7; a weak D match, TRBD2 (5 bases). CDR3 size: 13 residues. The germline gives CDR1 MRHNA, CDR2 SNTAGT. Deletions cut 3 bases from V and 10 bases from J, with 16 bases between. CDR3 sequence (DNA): TGTGCCAGCAGTGAGAGGGAAGGCGGGCTACAGTACTTC. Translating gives CASSEREGGLQYF.

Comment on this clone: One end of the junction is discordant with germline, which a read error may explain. The CDR3 coding sequence is TGTGCCAGCAGCTTAACGGTAGACAGGATGACCTACGAACAGTACTTC. Residues: CASSLTVDRMTYEQYF. This chain joins TRBV5-5 and TRBJ2-7, with D possibly being TRBD1 (6 bases). In germline, CDR1 is SGHKS, CDR2 YYEKEE (reference sequence). The CDR3 covers 16 residues.

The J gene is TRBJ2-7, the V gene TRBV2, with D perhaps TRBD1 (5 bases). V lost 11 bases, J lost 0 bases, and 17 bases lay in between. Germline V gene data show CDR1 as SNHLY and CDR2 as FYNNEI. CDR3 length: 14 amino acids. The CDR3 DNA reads TGTGCCGGCAACCCAGGGTTAAGCTCCTACGAGCAGTACTTC. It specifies CAGNPGLSSYEQYF.

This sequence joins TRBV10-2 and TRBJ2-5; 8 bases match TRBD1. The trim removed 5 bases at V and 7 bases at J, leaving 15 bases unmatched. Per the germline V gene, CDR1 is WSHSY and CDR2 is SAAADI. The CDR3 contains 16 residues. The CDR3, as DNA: TGCGCCAGCAGTCAAGGGACAGGTCTCGACCGGGGGACCCAGTACTTC. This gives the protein CASSQGTGLDRGTQYF.

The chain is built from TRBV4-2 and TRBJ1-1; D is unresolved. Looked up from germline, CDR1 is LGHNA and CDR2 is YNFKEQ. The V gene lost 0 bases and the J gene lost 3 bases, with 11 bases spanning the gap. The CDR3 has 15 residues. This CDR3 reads CASSQEGMGDTEAFF. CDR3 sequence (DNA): TGTGCCAGCAGCCAAGAGGGCATGGGAGACACTGAAGCTTTCTTT.

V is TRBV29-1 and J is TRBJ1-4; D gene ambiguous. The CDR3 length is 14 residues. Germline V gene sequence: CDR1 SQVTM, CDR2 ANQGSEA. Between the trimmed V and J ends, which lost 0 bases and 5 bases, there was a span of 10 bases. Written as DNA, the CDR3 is TGCAGCGTTGAAGAGGCGGCAGACAATGAAAAACTGTTTTTT. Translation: CSVEEAADNEKLFF.

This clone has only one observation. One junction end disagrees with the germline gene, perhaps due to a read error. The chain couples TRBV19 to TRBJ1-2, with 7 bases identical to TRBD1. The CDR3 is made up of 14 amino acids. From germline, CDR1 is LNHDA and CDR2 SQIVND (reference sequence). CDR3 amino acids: CASSTSATGEETDF. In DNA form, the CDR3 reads TGTGCCAGTAGTACTTCGGCTACAGGGGAAGAGACAGACTTC.

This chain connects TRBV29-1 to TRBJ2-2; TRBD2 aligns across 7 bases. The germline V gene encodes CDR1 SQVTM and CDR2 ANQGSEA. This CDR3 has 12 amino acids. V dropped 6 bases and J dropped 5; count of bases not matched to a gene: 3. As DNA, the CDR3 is TGCAGCGTCACGGGGGGAACCGGGGAGCTGTTTTTT. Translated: CSVTGGTGELFF.

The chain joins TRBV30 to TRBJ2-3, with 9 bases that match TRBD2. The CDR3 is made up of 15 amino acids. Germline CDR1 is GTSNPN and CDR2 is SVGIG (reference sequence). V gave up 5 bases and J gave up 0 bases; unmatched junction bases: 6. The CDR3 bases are TGTGCCTGGGACCCAGCGGGAGGCAGCACAGATACGCAGTATTTT. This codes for CAWDPAGGSTDTQYF. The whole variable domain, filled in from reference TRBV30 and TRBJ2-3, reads SQTIHQWPATLVQPVGSPLSLECTVEGTSNPNLYWYRQAAGRGLQLLFYSVGIGQISSEVPQNLSASRPQDRQFILSSKKLLLSDSGFYLCAWDPAGGSTDTQYFGPGTRLTVL.

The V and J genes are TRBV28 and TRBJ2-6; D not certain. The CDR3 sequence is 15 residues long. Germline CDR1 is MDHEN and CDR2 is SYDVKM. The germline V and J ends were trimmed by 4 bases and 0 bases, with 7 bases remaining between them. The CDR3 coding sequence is TGTGCCAGCAGTTACAGCCTCTCTGGGGCCAACGTCCTGACTTTC. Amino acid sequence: CASSYSLSGANVLTF.

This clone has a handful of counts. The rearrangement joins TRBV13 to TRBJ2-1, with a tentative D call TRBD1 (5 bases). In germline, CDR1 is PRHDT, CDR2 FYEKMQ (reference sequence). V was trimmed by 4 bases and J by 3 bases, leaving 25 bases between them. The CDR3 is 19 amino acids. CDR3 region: CASSYPPTESPRDYNEQFF. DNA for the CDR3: TGTGCCAGCAGCTATCCGCCGACAGAATCCCCACGTGACTACAATGAGCAGTTCTTC.

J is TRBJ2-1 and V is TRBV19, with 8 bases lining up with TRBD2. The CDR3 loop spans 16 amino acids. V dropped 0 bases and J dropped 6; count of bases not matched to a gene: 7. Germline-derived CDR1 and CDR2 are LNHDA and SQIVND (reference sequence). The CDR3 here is CASSIDLAGRVNEQFF. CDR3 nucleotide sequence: TGTGCCAGTAGTATAGACTTAGCGGGAAGGGTCAATGAGCAGTTCTTC.

The CDR3 nucleotides are TGTGCCAGCCGAGAGGGTATCTCCTATAATTCACCCCTCCACTTT. Protein: CASREGISYNSPLHF. The rearrangement links TRBV27 to TRBJ1-6; no clear D. Germline V gene data show CDR1 as MNHEY and CDR2 as SMNVEV (reference sequence). V shed 8 bases and J shed 0 bases, with 11 bases lying between them. The CDR3 spans 15 residues.